Sequencing of this TCR beta chain was carried out in a study of CXCR3-negative and CXCR3-positive naive CD8 T cells. Study-level background: Total TRB output reached about 135 million reads, about 1.5 +/- 0.3 million per library. Study findings and constraints: Within a donor, both naive subsets shared TRBV-TRBJ usage, unlike memory cells. Greater hydrophobicity was found in TRB CDR3s of CXCR3-positive naive cells than of CXCR3-negative naive cells.

The CD45RO-CCR7+CD27+CD95- phenotype denoted naive CD8+ T cells. The TRB libraries of cDNA were built by UMI-labeled 5' RACE. TCRdb re-called the 5' RACE reads and gives one entry per CDR3 protein, without DNA. The sample table includes nearly 110,000 distinct CDR3 sequences. The CDR3 extends over 13 amino acids. For this clonotype: The antigen is unknown.

Sequencing used naive CXCR3+ CD8+ T cells from blood. The subset was: CD45RO-CCR7+CD27+CD95- naive CD8+ T cells expressing CXCR3 (TNR3+). The TCR originated in a human donor in good health. Some clones in this sample may be carry-over from other donors' samples. V gene TRBV12-3 or TRBV12-4 combines with J gene TRBJ2-2; TCRdb's D gene call, TRBD1, goes unchecked for lack of DNA. CDR3 sequence reads: CASSIQGAGELFF.